Listed below are T cell receptor beta chains from one sample, sequenced in a study of cytomegalovirus exposure and HLA in healthy donors. Data came from immunoSEQ multiplex PCR; TCRdb stores just in-frame clones and leaves some out. The sample yields approximately 90,000 clones, approximately 81% seen once. The source material was PBMCs. These receptors were collected from a man aged 35 to 55 in good health and CMV-seropositive. CDR3s include the opening cysteine and the closing phenylalanine or tryptophan. D genes are given only for firm matches. Only some rows state a clone size, as once, few, many or a class for expanded clones.

>TRBJ2-5|TRBV6-1|TRBD2|.
CASRPGTTRETQYF
TGTGCCAGCAGACCCGGGACTACAAGAGAGACCCAGTACTTC
>TRBJ1-5|TRBV6-1|.|.
CASRWTADSNQPQHF
TGTGCCAGCAGGTGGACAGCAGATAGCAATCAGCCCCAGCATTTT
>TRBJ1-2|TRBV13|TRBD1|.
CASSGDRTPNYGYTF
TGTGCCAGCAGCGGGGACAGGACCCCCAACTATGGCTACACCTTC
>TRBJ2-3|TRBV5-1|.|.
CASSAGTSTDTQYF
TGCGCCAGCAGCGCCGGGACTAGCACAGATACGCAGTATTTT
>TRBJ1-1|TRBV7-3|.|.
CASSLDPTGPNTEAFF
TGTGCCAGCAGCTTAGACCCCACAGGCCCGAACACTGAAGCTTTCTTT
>TRBJ2-5|TRBV6-1|TRBD1|.
CASSSGQGWETQYF
TGTGCCAGCAGTTCCGGACAGGGTTGGGAGACCCAGTACTTC
>TRBJ1-5|TRBV19|.|.
CASSMAGDQPQHF
TGTGCCAGTAGTATGGCCGGGGATCAGCCCCAGCATTTT
>TRBJ2-1|TRBV5-6|TRBD1|.
CASSSDRGRGNEQFF
TGTGCCAGCAGCAGCGACAGGGGGCGCGGGAATGAGCAGTTCTTC
>TRBJ2-7|TRBV5-4|.|.
CASSLGAASMAYEQYF
TGTGCCAGCAGCTTGGGGGCAGCCTCGATGGCCTACGAGCAGTACTTC
>TRBJ2-2|TRBV7-2|TRBD2|.
CASSLIQRGAGGAGELFF
TGTGCCAGCAGCCTAATTCAGCGGGGAGCGGGTGGGGCCGGGGAGCTGTTTTTT
>TRBJ1-5|TRBV6-5|.|.
CASRPAGSNQPQHF
TGTGCCAGCAGGCCAGCGGGCAGCAATCAGCCCCAGCATTTT
>TRBJ2-7|TRBV27|.|.
CASSLRGRQGRYEQYF
TGTGCCAGCAGTTTAAGGGGTCGGCAGGGTCGGTACGAGCAGTACTTC
>TRBJ2-7|TRBV11-2|.|.
CASSSPSLSGSLSYEQYF
TGTGCCAGCAGCTCTCCTTCTCTCTCGGGAAGTCTGAGCTACGAGCAGTACTTC
>TRBJ2-1|TRBV11-2|.|few
CASSLTTGNEQFF
TGTGCCAGCAGCTTAACAACGGGAAACGAGCAGTTCTTC
>TRBJ1-2|TRBV7-9|.|.
CASSLSEGSGGYTF
TGTGCCAGCAGCTTATCCGAAGGGAGCGGAGGCTACACCTTC
>TRBJ2-1|TRBV4-1|.|.
CASSQVGGNEQFF
TGCGCCAGCAGCCAAGTTGGCGGCAATGAGCAGTTCTTC
>TRBJ2-6|TRBV28|TRBD1|medium-sized
CASSFDPGQGISGANVLTF
TGTGCCAGCAGTTTCGATCCGGGACAGGGGATCTCTGGGGCCAACGTCCTGACTTTC
>TRBJ2-7|TRBV29-1|TRBD2|once
CSAQGLAGAYEQYF
TGCAGCGCCCAGGGGCTAGCGGGAGCCTACGAGCAGTACTTC
>TRBJ1-1|TRBV9|.|few
CASSVGPSDSEAFF
TGTGCCAGCAGCGTGGGCCCCTCCGACAGTGAAGCTTTCTTT
>TRBJ1-2|TRBV7-9|.|.
CASTTEGKSYGYTF
TGTGCCAGCACCACAGAGGGTAAAAGCTATGGCTACACCTTC
>TRBJ2-7|TRBV27|TRBD2|.
CASSIGTTNYEQYF
TGTGCCAGCAGTATCGGGACTACGAACTACGAGCAGTACTTC
>TRBJ2-2|TRBV6-1|TRBD1|.
CASSEALDRGWSGGELFF
TGTGCCAGCAGTGAAGCTCTGGACAGGGGATGGAGCGGCGGGGAGCTGTTTTTT
>TRBJ1-2|TRBV5-1|.|.
CASSFLGPVPYGYTF
TGCGCCAGCAGTTTCCTTGGGCCCGTTCCCTATGGCTACACCTTC
>TRBJ2-7|TRBV7-2|TRBD2|.
CASSSLPILSRGSNEQYF
TGTGCCAGCAGCTCCCTGCCCATCCTCTCGCGGGGGTCTAACGAGCAGTACTTC
>TRBJ2-2|TRBV9|TRBD1|.
CASSAETGWVTGELFF
TGTGCCAGCAGCGCCGAGACAGGGTGGGTCACCGGGGAGCTGTTTTTT
>TRBJ1-1|TRBV11-1|.|.
CASTKTGNTEAFF
TGTGCCAGCACAAAAACAGGGAACACTGAAGCTTTCTTT
>TRBJ1-1|TRBV9|.|.
CASSGGAQRGTEAFF
TGTGCCAGCAGCGGCGGGGCTCAACGGGGCACTGAAGCTTTCTTT
>TRBJ2-6|TRBV6-1|TRBD1|.
CASSGTGNSGANVLTF
TGTGCCAGCAGTGGGACAGGGAACTCTGGGGCCAACGTCCTGACTTTC
>TRBJ2-1|TRBV11-2|.|once
CASSLARGSSYNEQFF
TGTGCCAGCAGCTTAGCGCGGGGCAGCTCCTACAATGAGCAGTTCTTC
>TRBJ1-1|TRBV6-1|TRBD1|.
CASSWGQANTEAFF
TGTGCCAGCAGTTGGGGACAGGCGAACACTGAAGCTTTCTTT
>TRBJ2-3|TRBV5-1|.|few
CASSLAVPSGDTQYF
TGCGCCAGCAGCTTGGCCGTCCCCTCAGGGGATACGCAGTATTTT
>TRBJ1-1|TRBV7-6|TRBD1|few
CASSSGQINTEAFF
TGTGCCAGCAGCTCGGGACAGATTAACACTGAAGCTTTCTTT
>TRBJ2-1|TRBV29-1|TRBD2|.
CSARTSSYNEQFF
TGCAGCGCCCGGACTAGCTCCTACAATGAGCAGTTCTTC
>TRBJ1-5|TRBV27|.|.
CASSARGGPQHF
TGTGCCAGCAGTGCGAGGGGGGGGCCCCAGCATTTT
>TRBJ2-1|TRBV7-2|TRBD2|few
CASSPPGLAFNEQFF
TGTGCCAGCAGCCCCCCCGGACTAGCGTTCAATGAGCAGTTCTTC
>TRBJ1-2|TRBV19|.|.
CASSRTDYGYTF
TGTGCCAGTAGCCGGACAGATTATGGCTACACCTTC
>TRBJ1-2|TRBV5-1|.|.
CASSLDGRANYGYTF
TGCGCCAGCAGCTTGGATGGGAGGGCTAACTATGGCTACACCTTC
>TRBJ2-1|TRBV4-1|TRBD2|.
CASSQSTSGGRYNEQFF
TGCGCCAGCAGCCAGTCGACTAGCGGGGGGCGTTACAATGAGCAGTTCTTC
>TRBJ1-6|TRBV27|TRBD1|.
CASSRVGTGLNSPLHF
TGTGCCAGCAGCCGAGTCGGGACAGGGCTTAATTCACCCCTCCACTTT
>TRBJ2-2|TRBV7-6|.|.
CASSLGGQGNTGELFF
TGTGCCAGCAGCTTAGGGGGGCAGGGGAACACCGGGGAGCTGTTTTTT